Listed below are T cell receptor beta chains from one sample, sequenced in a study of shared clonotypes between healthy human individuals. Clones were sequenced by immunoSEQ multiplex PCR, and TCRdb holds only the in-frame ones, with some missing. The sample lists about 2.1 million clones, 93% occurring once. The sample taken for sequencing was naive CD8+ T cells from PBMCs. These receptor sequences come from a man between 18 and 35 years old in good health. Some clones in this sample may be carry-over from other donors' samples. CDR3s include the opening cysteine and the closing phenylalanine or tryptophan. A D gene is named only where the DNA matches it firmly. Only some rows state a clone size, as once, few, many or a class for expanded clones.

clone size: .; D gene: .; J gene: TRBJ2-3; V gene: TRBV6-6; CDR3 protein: CASKGDYNTQYF; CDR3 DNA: TGTGCCAGCAAGGGGGACTACAATACGCAGTATTTT
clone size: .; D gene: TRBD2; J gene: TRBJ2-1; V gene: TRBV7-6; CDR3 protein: CASSLEYGLAGKYNEQFF; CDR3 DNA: TGTGCCAGCAGCTTAGAATACGGACTAGCGGGAAAATACAATGAGCAGTTCTTC
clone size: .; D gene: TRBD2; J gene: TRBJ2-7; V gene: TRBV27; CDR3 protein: CASSTLAGVPYEQYF; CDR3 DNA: TGTGCCAGCAGTACACTAGCGGGAGTTCCTTACGAGCAGTACTTC
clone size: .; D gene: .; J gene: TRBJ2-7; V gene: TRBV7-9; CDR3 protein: CASSPPYGDGYTYEQYF; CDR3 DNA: TGTGCCAGCAGCCCCCCGTACGGGGACGGTTACACCTACGAGCAGTACTTC
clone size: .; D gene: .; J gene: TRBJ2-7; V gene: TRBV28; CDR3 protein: CASSLPGDEQYF; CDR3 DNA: TGTGCCAGCAGTTTGCCCGGGGACGAGCAGTACTTC
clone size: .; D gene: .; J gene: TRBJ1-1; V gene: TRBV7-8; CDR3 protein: CASSFLAGAGEKAFF; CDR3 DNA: TGTGCCAGCAGCTTCTTGGCAGGGGCCGGTGAAAAAGCTTTCTTT
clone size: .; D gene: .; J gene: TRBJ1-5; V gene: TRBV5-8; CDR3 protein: CASSLISAQPQHF; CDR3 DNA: TGTGCCAGCAGCTTGATCTCGGCTCAGCCCCAGCATTTT
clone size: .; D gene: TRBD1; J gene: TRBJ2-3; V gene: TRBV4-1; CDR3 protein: CASSPDRGLLNTQYF; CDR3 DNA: TGCGCCAGCAGCCCCGACAGGGGGCTCTTGAATACGCAGTATTTT
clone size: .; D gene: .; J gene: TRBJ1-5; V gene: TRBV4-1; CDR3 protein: CASSQDPGFSNQPQHF; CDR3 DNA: TGCGCCAGCAGCCAAGATCCGGGGTTTAGCAATCAGCCCCAGCATTTT
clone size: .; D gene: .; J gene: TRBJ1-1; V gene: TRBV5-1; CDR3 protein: CASSLGRIAFF; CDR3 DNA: TGCGCCAGCAGCTTGGGCAGGATCGCTTTCTTT
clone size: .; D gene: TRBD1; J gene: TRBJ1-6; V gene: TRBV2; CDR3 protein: CASSDYRGSPLHF; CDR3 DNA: TGTGCCAGCAGTGACTACAGGGGTTCACCCCTCCACTTT
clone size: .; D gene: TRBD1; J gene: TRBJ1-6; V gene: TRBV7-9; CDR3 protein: CASSSTHLTDRVRIHF; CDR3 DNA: TGTGCCAGCAGCTCAACCCACTTAACAGACAGGGTGAGGATCCACTTT
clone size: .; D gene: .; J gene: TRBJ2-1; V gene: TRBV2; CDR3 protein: CASSEGRKRGGEQFF; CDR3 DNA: TGTGCCAGCAGTGAAGGACGGAAGAGGGGTGGTGAGCAGTTCTTC
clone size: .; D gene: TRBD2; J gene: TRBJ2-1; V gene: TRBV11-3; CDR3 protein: CASSPRSSGPYNEQFF; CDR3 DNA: TGTGCCAGCAGCCCCCGTTCTAGCGGCCCTTACAATGAGCAGTTCTTC
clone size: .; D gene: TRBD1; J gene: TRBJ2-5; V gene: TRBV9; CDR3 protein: CASSPGTGGIETQYF; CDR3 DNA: TGTGCCAGCAGCCCTGGGACAGGGGGCATAGAGACCCAGTACTTC
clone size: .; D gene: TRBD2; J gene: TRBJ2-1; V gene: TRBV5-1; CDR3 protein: CASSYASGRANEQFF; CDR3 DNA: TGCGCCAGCAGCTACGCTAGCGGGAGGGCGAATGAGCAGTTCTTC
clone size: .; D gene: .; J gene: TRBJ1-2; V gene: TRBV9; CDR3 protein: CASSVGNGYTF; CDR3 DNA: TGTGCCAGCAGCGTAGGAAATGGCTACACCTTC
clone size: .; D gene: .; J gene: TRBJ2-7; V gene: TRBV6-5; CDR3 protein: CASSYPFGTWYF; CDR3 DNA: TGTGCCAGCAGTTACCCCTTCGGGACGTGGTACTTC
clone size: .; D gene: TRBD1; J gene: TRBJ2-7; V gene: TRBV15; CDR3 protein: CATSPSGQGGYEQYF; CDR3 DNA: TGTGCCACCAGCCCCTCGGGACAGGGGGGCTACGAGCAGTACTTC
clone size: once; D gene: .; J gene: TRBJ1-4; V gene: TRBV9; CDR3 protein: CASSGSTNEKLFF; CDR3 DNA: TGTGCCAGCAGCGGATCAACTAATGAAAAACTGTTTTTT
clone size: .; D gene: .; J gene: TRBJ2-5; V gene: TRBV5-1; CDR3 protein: CASSLRRGKNYQETQYF; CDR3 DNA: TGCGCCAGCAGCTTGAGAAGGGGGAAAAATTACCAAGAGACCCAGTACTTC